This T cell receptor beta chain was profiled in a study of cytomegalovirus exposure and HLA in healthy donors. This CDR3 region has 15 residues. CDR1 MDHEN and CDR2 SYDVKM come from the germline V gene. V trimming: 5 bases; J trimming: 7 bases; junction bases outside the gene matches: 7. Study conclusions and caveats: Further analysis, carried out later, found HLA-associated TCR beta chains more clonally expanded than equally common other chains. Owing to their indistinguishability, certain V segments, notably TRBV6-2 and TRBV6-3, were excluded.

Note on this clone: Its antigen remains unknown.

PCR was performed using 60 Vbeta and 13 Jbeta primers. Clones were sequenced by immunoSEQ multiplex PCR, and TCRdb holds only the in-frame ones, with some missing. The data contain over 200,000 clones, around 80% of them singletons. This receptor was obtained from an older woman in good health and CMV-seropositive. Material for sequencing was PBMCs. This chain uses TRBV28 with TRBJ1-6, with TRBD1 matching 8 bases. CDR3: CASSPGQVSNSPLHF. CDR3 DNA sequence: TGTGCCAGCAGTCCGGGACAGGTTTCGAATTCACCCCTCCACTTT.